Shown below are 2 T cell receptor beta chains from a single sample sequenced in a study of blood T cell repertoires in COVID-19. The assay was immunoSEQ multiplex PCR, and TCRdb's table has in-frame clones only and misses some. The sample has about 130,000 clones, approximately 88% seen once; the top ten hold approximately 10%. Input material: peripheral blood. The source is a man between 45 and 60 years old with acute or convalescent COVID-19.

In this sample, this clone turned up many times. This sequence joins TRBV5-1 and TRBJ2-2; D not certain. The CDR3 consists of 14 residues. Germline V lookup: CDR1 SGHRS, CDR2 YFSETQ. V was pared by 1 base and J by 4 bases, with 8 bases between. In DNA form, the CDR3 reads TGCGCCAGCAGCTTGATATCAGGCACCGGGGAGCTGTTTTTT. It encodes CASSLISGTGELFF.

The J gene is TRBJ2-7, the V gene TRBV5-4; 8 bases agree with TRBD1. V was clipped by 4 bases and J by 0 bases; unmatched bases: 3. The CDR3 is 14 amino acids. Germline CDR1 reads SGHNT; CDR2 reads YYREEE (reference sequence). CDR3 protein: CASSPGQGSYEQYF. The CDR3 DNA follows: TGTGCCAGCAGCCCCGGACAGGGCTCCTACGAGCAGTACTTC.